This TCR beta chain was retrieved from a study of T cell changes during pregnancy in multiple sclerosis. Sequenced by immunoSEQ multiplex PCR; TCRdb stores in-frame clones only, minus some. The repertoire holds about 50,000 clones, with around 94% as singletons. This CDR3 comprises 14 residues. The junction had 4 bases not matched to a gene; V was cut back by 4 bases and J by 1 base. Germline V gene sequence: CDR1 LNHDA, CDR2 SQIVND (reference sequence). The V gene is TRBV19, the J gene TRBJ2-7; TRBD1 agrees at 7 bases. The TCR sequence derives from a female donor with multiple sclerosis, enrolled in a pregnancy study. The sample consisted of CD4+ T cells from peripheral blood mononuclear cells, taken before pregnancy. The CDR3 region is CASSRDRISYEQYF. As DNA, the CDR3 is TGTGCCAGTAGTAGGGACAGAATATCCTACGAGCAGTACTTC.